Listed below are T cell receptor beta chains from one sample, sequenced in a study of identical twins. In TCRdb, the 5' RACE reads were re-called with MiXCR into one record per CDR3 protein. The sample has about 570,000 distinct CDR3 sequences, 9.6% seen once. This sample was shared with a second study, whose subject was yellow fever vaccine responses in identical twins.

The sequenced sample was PBMCs. All receptors come from a woman under 30 in good health. CDR3s include the opening cysteine and the closing phenylalanine or tryptophan. Each record gives: D gene, J gene, V gene, CDR3 length, clone size, CDR3 protein, CDR3 DNA. The D gene is left open where the match is weak. Clone size is stated in some rows and not others, as once, few, many or a class when expanded.

d_gene: TRBD2; j_gene: TRBJ2-3; v_gene: TRBV5-1; len: 20; abundance: few; CDR3aa: CASSGRVLGLAAKGTDTQYF; CDR3nt: TGCGCCAGCAGCGGCAGGGTTCTCGGACTAGCGGCCAAGGGCACAGATACGCAGTATTTT
d_gene: -; j_gene: TRBJ2-4; v_gene: TRBV12-3/TRBV12-4; len: 14; abundance: many; CDR3aa: CASGQSLAKNIQYF; CDR3nt: TGTGCCAGCGGACAGAGCCTAGCCAAAAACATTCAGTACTTC
d_gene: TRBD1; j_gene: TRBJ2-1; v_gene: TRBV5-4; len: 14; abundance: many; CDR3aa: CASSSGQGNNEQFF; CDR3nt: TGTGCCAGCAGCTCGGGACAGGGTAACAATGAGCAGTTCTTC
d_gene: -; j_gene: TRBJ2-7; v_gene: TRBV7-9; len: 14; abundance: few; CDR3aa: CASRPILGDHEQYF; CDR3nt: TGTGCCAGCCGCCCCATCCTCGGGGACCACGAGCAGTACTTC
d_gene: TRBD1; j_gene: TRBJ2-1; v_gene: TRBV4-3; len: 17; abundance: few; CDR3aa: CASSGGKTGGYYNEQFF; CDR3nt: TGCGCCAGCAGCGGGGGGAAAACAGGGGGATACTACAATGAGCAGTTCTTC
d_gene: TRBD2; j_gene: TRBJ2-1; v_gene: TRBV12-3/TRBV12-4; len: 17; abundance: -; CDR3aa: CASSFLGLDSSYNEQFF; CDR3nt: TGTGCCAGCAGTTTTTTGGGACTAGATAGCTCCTACAATGAGCAGTTCTTC
d_gene: TRBD1; j_gene: TRBJ2-7; v_gene: TRBV12-3/TRBV12-4; len: 16; abundance: -; CDR3aa: CASSPTRDSDTYEQYF; CDR3nt: TGTGCCAGCAGCCCCACCCGGGACAGCGACACCTACGAGCAGTACTTC
d_gene: TRBD1; j_gene: TRBJ2-5; v_gene: TRBV29-1; len: 14; abundance: many; CDR3aa: CSVGQGAIQETQYF; CDR3nt: TGCAGCGTTGGACAGGGGGCGATCCAAGAGACCCAGTACTTC
d_gene: -; j_gene: TRBJ2-5; v_gene: TRBV12-3/TRBV12-4; len: 13; abundance: many; CDR3aa: CASNRGIGETQYF; CDR3nt: TGTGCCAGCAACCGTGGGATCGGGGAGACCCAGTACTTC
d_gene: TRBD2; j_gene: TRBJ2-4; v_gene: TRBV4-3; len: 17; abundance: few; CDR3aa: CASSQDLTSGRRNIQYF; CDR3nt: TGCGCCAGCAGCCAAGATCTGACTAGCGGGAGGAGAAACATTCAGTACTTC
d_gene: -; j_gene: TRBJ2-1; v_gene: TRBV27; len: 13; abundance: -; CDR3aa: CASSSRWINEQFF; CDR3nt: TGTGCCAGCAGTTCTCGCTGGATCAATGAGCAGTTCTTC
d_gene: -; j_gene: TRBJ2-1; v_gene: TRBV5-1; len: 15; abundance: few; CDR3aa: CASSDGTPLIGEQFF; CDR3nt: TGCGCCAGCAGCGACGGGACGCCTCTGATAGGTGAGCAGTTCTTC
d_gene: -; j_gene: TRBJ2-7; v_gene: TRBV11-2; len: 14; abundance: many; CDR3aa: CASSLPTRSDEQYF; CDR3nt: TGTGCCAGCAGCTTACCCACAAGGTCGGACGAGCAGTACTTC
d_gene: -; j_gene: TRBJ2-7; v_gene: TRBV28; len: 11; abundance: -; CDR3aa: CASHTSYEQYF; CDR3nt: TGTGCCAGCCACACCTCCTACGAGCAGTACTTC
d_gene: -; j_gene: TRBJ2-1; v_gene: TRBV20-1; len: 12; abundance: -; CDR3aa: CSAPSGVGEQFF; CDR3nt: TGCAGTGCTCCATCGGGGGTCGGGGAGCAGTTCTTC
d_gene: -; j_gene: TRBJ2-7; v_gene: TRBV28; len: 13; abundance: many; CDR3aa: CASRQTGSYEQYF; CDR3nt: TGTGCCAGCCGTCAGACGGGGTCCTACGAGCAGTACTTC
d_gene: -; j_gene: TRBJ2-2; v_gene: TRBV7-2; len: 15; abundance: many; CDR3aa: CASSPYVLNTGELFF; CDR3nt: TGTGCCAGCAGCCCCTATGTTCTAAACACCGGGGAGCTGTTTTTT
d_gene: TRBD1; j_gene: TRBJ2-7; v_gene: TRBV5-1; len: 16; abundance: many; CDR3aa: CASSFPGQGALNEQYF; CDR3nt: TGCGCCAGCAGCTTCCCAGGACAGGGGGCCCTGAACGAGCAGTACTTC
d_gene: -; j_gene: TRBJ2-3; v_gene: TRBV12-3/TRBV12-4; len: 13; abundance: many; CDR3aa: CASSPPPADTQYF; CDR3nt: TGTGCCAGCAGCCCACCCCCCGCAGATACGCAGTATTTT
d_gene: TRBD1; j_gene: TRBJ1-2; v_gene: TRBV5-1; len: 15; abundance: many; CDR3aa: CASSRDRVSNYGYTF; CDR3nt: TGCGCCAGCAGCAGGGACAGGGTATCTAACTATGGCTACACCTTC
d_gene: TRBD2; j_gene: TRBJ2-3; v_gene: TRBV6-2/TRBV6-3; len: 16; abundance: -; CDR3aa: CASRRTSGSSTDTQYF; CDR3nt: TGTGCCAGCAGACGGACTAGCGGGAGTAGCACAGATACGCAGTATTTT
d_gene: -; j_gene: TRBJ1-5; v_gene: TRBV6-2/TRBV6-3; len: 16; abundance: few; CDR3aa: CASSYLQGYGDQPQHF; CDR3nt: TGTGCCAGCAGTTACCTACAGGGTTATGGTGATCAGCCCCAGCATTTT
d_gene: -; j_gene: TRBJ1-1; v_gene: TRBV5-1; len: 13; abundance: few; CDR3aa: CASSIDSATEAFF; CDR3nt: TGCGCCAGCAGCATCGACAGTGCCACTGAAGCTTTCTTT
d_gene: TRBD2; j_gene: TRBJ2-1; v_gene: TRBV12-3/TRBV12-4; len: 15; abundance: many; CDR3aa: CASRLGTSGYNEQFF; CDR3nt: TGTGCCAGCAGGCTAGGGACTAGCGGATACAATGAGCAGTTCTTC
d_gene: TRBD2; j_gene: TRBJ2-3; v_gene: TRBV29-1; len: 14; abundance: few; CDR3aa: CSVRTSGKTDTQYF; CDR3nt: TGCAGCGTTCGTACTAGCGGGAAAACAGATACGCAGTATTTT
d_gene: -; j_gene: TRBJ2-3; v_gene: TRBV7-8; len: 14; abundance: many; CDR3aa: CASSLVLAVDTQYF; CDR3nt: TGTGCCAGCAGCCTCGTCCTCGCGGTAGATACGCAGTATTTT
d_gene: -; j_gene: TRBJ2-2; v_gene: TRBV24-1; len: 15; abundance: many; CDR3aa: CATSDFPNSAGELFF; CDR3nt: TGTGCCACCAGTGATTTTCCCAATTCAGCAGGGGAGCTGTTTTTT
d_gene: -; j_gene: TRBJ2-7; v_gene: TRBV5-1; len: 15; abundance: -; CDR3aa: CASSLGNRIGYEQYF; CDR3nt: TGCGCCAGCAGCTTGGGGAACAGGATCGGCTACGAGCAGTACTTC
d_gene: -; j_gene: TRBJ2-2; v_gene: TRBV7-9; len: 16; abundance: -; CDR3aa: CASSFLSQGGTGELFF; CDR3nt: TGTGCCAGCAGCTTTTTGAGTCAGGGTGGCACCGGGGAGCTGTTTTTT
d_gene: -; j_gene: TRBJ2-7; v_gene: TRBV20-1; len: 12; abundance: -; CDR3aa: CSARTFSYEQYF; CDR3nt: TGCAGTGCCCGGACCTTCTCCTACGAGCAGTACTTC
d_gene: TRBD2; j_gene: TRBJ2-3; v_gene: TRBV7-9; len: 15; abundance: many; CDR3aa: CASSTLAGGRVTQYF; CDR3nt: TGTGCCAGCAGCACACTAGCGGGGGGGCGTGTTACGCAGTATTTT
d_gene: -; j_gene: TRBJ2-1; v_gene: TRBV12-3/TRBV12-4; len: 16; abundance: few; CDR3aa: CASSIGGAFLYNEQFF; CDR3nt: TGTGCCAGCAGTATTGGGGGGGCGTTTCTCTACAATGAGCAGTTCTTC
d_gene: TRBD1; j_gene: TRBJ2-2; v_gene: TRBV10-3; len: 17; abundance: few; CDR3aa: CAISEKGQGANTGELFF; CDR3nt: TGTGCCATCAGTGAGAAGGGCCAGGGGGCGAACACCGGGGAGCTGTTTTTT
d_gene: -; j_gene: TRBJ2-7; v_gene: TRBV6-2/TRBV6-3; len: 14; abundance: many; CDR3aa: CASSYEAGADEQYF; CDR3nt: TGTGCCAGCAGTTATGAAGCAGGGGCGGACGAGCAGTACTTC
d_gene: -; j_gene: TRBJ2-7; v_gene: TRBV6-2/TRBV6-3; len: 12; abundance: -; CDR3aa: CASSDPMGEQYF; CDR3nt: TGTGCCAGCAGCGACCCTATGGGGGAGCAGTACTTC
d_gene: TRBD1; j_gene: TRBJ2-7; v_gene: TRBV12-5; len: 14; abundance: many; CDR3aa: CASAGGRHSYEQYF; CDR3nt: TGTGCTAGTGCAGGGGGACGTCACTCCTACGAGCAGTACTTC
d_gene: TRBD2; j_gene: TRBJ2-1; v_gene: TRBV28; len: 15; abundance: few; CDR3aa: CASSFLAGLGNEQFF; CDR3nt: TGTGCCAGCAGTTTCCTAGCGGGATTAGGCAATGAGCAGTTCTTC
d_gene: -; j_gene: TRBJ1-1; v_gene: TRBV9; len: 14; abundance: many; CDR3aa: CASSAGDDDTEAFF; CDR3nt: TGTGCCAGCAGCGCGGGGGATGACGACACTGAAGCTTTCTTT